The source of this T cell receptor (beta chain) is a study of blood T cell repertoires in COVID-19. This clone was recorded once. Trimming removed 0 bases from V and 7 bases from J, with 16 bases in between. Germline CDR1 is LGHNA and CDR2 is YSLEER. CDR3 length equals 16 residues. Original methodology: For nucleated cells, counts were estimated from reference gene primer amplification. Using immunoSEQ multiplex PCR, the repertoire was profiled, and TCRdb retains in-frame clones only, with some absent. V and J calls and clone size are as listed in that table; D and trimming were resolved from the DNA. This table has a few hundred thousand clones, roughly 86% appearing once.

The source material was peripheral blood. This chain uses TRBV4-3 with TRBJ1-5; maybe TRBD1 (5 bases). The clonotype comes from a woman in her 70s with active or convalescent COVID-19. CDR3 nucleotide sequence: TGCGCCAGCAGCCAAGACTCCGGGGGAGGAGGCCAGCCCCAGCATTTT. Translated: CASSQDSGGGGQPQHF.